This TCR beta chain was obtained from a study of blood T cells in healthy people across ages (dated by TCRdb to 2013 to 2016). As for the study more broadly: In model experiments, roughly one uniquely barcoded TCR beta cDNA molecule per two T cells was captured by template switching. Using deep sequencing normalized with unique cDNA molecular identifiers, the study measured how TCR beta repertoire diversity changes with age. Four age groups were formed from the donors: young (average roughly 15 years), middle-aged (approximately 40), aged (around 62) and long-lived (around 82). To avoid experimental bias, donors of different ages were randomly spread across the sequencing lanes. For two donors (one aged 18 to 29 and one aged 80 or older), the study analyzed two additional independent replicas of 1 million unique cDNA reads from the same blood draw. What the study reported, not specific to this receptor: There was a strong correlation between observed TCR beta diversity and the percentage of naive T cells measured by flow cytometry. Estimates of total diversity based on one million sequenced T cells were regarded as lower bounds and as underestimates. As age increased, observed TCR beta diversity per million T cells dropped in a roughly linear way, and a significant reduction was already evident by age around 41. Because the CMV infection status of the donors was unknown, age-related changes in expanded clonotypes may potentially have been confounded. Bulk unsorted PBMC profiling prevented conclusive comparison of naive and antigen-experienced compartments. Compared with the aged group, the long-lived group had more naive CD4+ T cells, fewer expanded clones and increased TCR diversity, suggesting age selection.

Systemically healthy Caucasian individuals from Russia, approximately 39 in total and aged about 6 to 100 years, were included as donors. Ten milliliters of peripheral blood were collected from each donor into EDTA-treated Vacutainer tubes. PBMCs were isolated by Ficoll-Paque density-gradient centrifugation, with at least 7 million obtained per sample. Total RNA was extracted from PBMCs with Trizol reagent, with at least 5 micrograms obtained per sample. The percentages of naive CD45RAhigh/CD27high T cells were determined by flow cytometry on a PBMC aliquot from every donor. CDR1 and CDR2 were assigned from the germline V gene as SGHTA and FQGNSA. Trimming takes 6 bases from V and 4 bases from J, and the germline ends sit 16 bases apart. The CDR3 has 14 amino acids, counting the end cysteine and phenylalanine. The read is trimmed to its CDR3 DNA, 42 bases read in frame from base 1. This clonotype showed up just a few times. Its antigen is currently not known. No quality values exist for individual bases; no much larger clone is one base distant.

Library preparation was by 5' RACE. These reads were obtained on an Illumina HiSeq 2500. The second PCR ran for about 6 to 12 cycles and used a J-beta primer mix along with a sample-barcoded 5' primer. Each TCR beta cDNA molecule received a unique molecular identifier from a template-switch 5' adaptor carrying 12 random nucleotides. Each sample yielded at least 3 million CDR3-containing paired-end reads. First-strand cDNA was synthesized from all RNA with the Mint cDNA synthesis kit, primed by a TRBC-specific oligonucleotide. Following uracil-DNA glycosylase treatment, a first 18-cycle PCR with universal primers M1SS and BC2_uni_R was performed on all cDNA. In the authors' own workflow: Normalization of each sample was performed by random selection of 1 million high-quality reads, each carrying a distinct molecular identifier. Reads with shared molecular identifiers were discarded instead of being binned into consensus sequences. MiTCR, run with a Q25 quality threshold and the strictest error-elimination algorithm, handled CDR3 identification, clonotype clustering and error correction. A nonparametric unseen species model with Euler transformation was used to estimate lower-bound total TCR beta diversity. TCRdb reprocessed the public reads (quality trimming at Q25 with fastp, clone calling with MiXCR) and kept in-frame beta chains. Rows merge per CDR3 protein into single entries with the most common DNA and genes. What appears here as the V and J calls and clone size reflects TCRdb's work, not the paper's. The table for this sample lists fewer than 800,000 distinct CDR3 sequences; approximately 49% of them were counted only once. Around a third of the sample comes from the top ten.

The sequencing sample was made of blood. The TCR originated in a woman aged 55-69 years in good health. The receptor chain draws on TRBV7-2 and TRBJ2-7; there is no confident call for the D gene. The nucleotides read TGTGCCAGCAGTCCGACTCTCATGGGGTACGAGCAGTACTTC. It translates as CASSPTLMGYEQYF.